Following are 5 T cell receptor beta chains from one sample sequenced in a study of Graves' ophthalmopathy and Graves' hyperthyroidism. Amplification of TCR beta CDR3 regions used RNA transcripts. HTBI primers were employed in first-round RT-PCR, then a second-round multiplex PCR followed. One entry per CDR3 protein results from TCRdb running MiXCR on the multiplex PCR reads. The sample contains over 150,000 distinct CDR3 sequences, around two fifths of which appear only once. Material: peripheral blood. All receptors come from a woman aged 40 to 49 with Graves' ophthalmopathy.

This clonotype was seen many times. The chain uses TRBV11-1 and TRBJ2-7; TRBD2 matches 8 bases. Germline V CDR1 and CDR2: SGHAT, FQDESV (reference sequence). V dropped 4 bases and J dropped 2; count of bases not matched to a gene: 7. The CDR3 loop spans 15 amino acids. CDR3 DNA sequence: TGTGCCAGCAGCTACGAAAGCGGGAGAACCTACGAGCAGTACTTC. This encodes CASSYESGRTYEQYF. Looking up the rest from reference TRBV11-1 and TRBJ2-7 gives the full variable domain: EAEVAQSPRYKITEKSQAVAFWCDPISGHATLYWYRQILGQGPELLVQFQDESVVDDSQLPKDRFSAERLKGVDSTLKIQPAELGDSAMYLCASSYESGRTYEQYFGPGTRLTVT.

The chain carries TRBV28 and TRBJ1-1; a weak D match, TRBD1 (6 bases). Germline CDR1 and CDR2: MDHEN and SYDVKM. The CDR3 spans 12 residues. Trimming removed 10 bases from V and 8 bases from J, with 17 bases in between. CDR3 nucleotide sequence: TGTGCCACCTCCCGGGGGGCCAGGGAAGCTTTCTTT. This codes for CATSRGAREAFF.

The chain is built from TRBV7-8 and TRBJ2-7; D is undetermined. The CDR3 is 13 amino acids. Germline V gene data show CDR1 as SGHVS and CDR2 as FQNEAQ. V gave up 6 bases and J gave up 4 bases, with 13 bases separating them. CDR3 loop: CASRSSAGYEQYF. The CDR3 DNA follows: TGTGCCAGCAGGTCATCCGCCGGGTACGAGCAGTACTTC.

This chain joins TRBV6-1 and TRBJ1-1, with D hard to call. CDR1 is MNHNS and CDR2 is SASEGT in the germline V gene. V dropped 8 bases and J dropped 0 bases, with 16 bases sitting between them. This CDR3 contains 15 residues. Here the CDR3 reads CASRAHQAVNTEAFF. The CDR3 nucleotides are TGTGCCAGCCGCGCCCACCAGGCGGTGAACACTGAAGCTTTCTTT.

This clonotype was seen repeatedly, ten times or more. CDR3 region: CATGTASGGYTF. The CDR3 DNA follows: TGTGCCACCGGGACAGCCAGTGGTGGCTACACCTTC. The chain joins TRBV24-1 to TRBJ1-2; 7 nucleotides align to TRBD1. The CDR3 runs 12 residues. V lost 9 bases, J lost 7 bases, and 7 bases stayed unmatched. Germline assignment: CDR1 KGHDR and CDR2 SFDVKD.